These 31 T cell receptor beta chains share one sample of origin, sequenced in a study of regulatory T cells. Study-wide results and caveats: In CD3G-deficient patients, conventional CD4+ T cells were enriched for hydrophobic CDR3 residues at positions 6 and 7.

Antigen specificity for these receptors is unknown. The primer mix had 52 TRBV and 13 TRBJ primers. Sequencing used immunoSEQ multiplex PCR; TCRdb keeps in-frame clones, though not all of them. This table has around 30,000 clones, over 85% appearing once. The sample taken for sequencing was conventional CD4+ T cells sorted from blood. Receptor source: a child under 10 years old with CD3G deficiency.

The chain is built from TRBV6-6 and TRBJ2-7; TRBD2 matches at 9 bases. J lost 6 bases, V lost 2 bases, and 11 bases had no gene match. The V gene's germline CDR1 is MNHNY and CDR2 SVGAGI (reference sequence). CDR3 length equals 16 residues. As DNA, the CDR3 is TGTGCCAGCAGTTACCGGGGTAGCGGGAGTTCTGGCGAGCAGTACTTC. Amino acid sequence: CASSYRGSGSSGEQYF.

CDR3 bases: TGTGCCAGCAGTTCGGGACAGTACGAGCAGTACTTC. Translating gives CASSSGQYEQYF. The chain employs TRBV28 and TRBJ2-7; 7 bases align to TRBD1. This CDR3 spans 12 amino acids. Germline V gene lookup returns CDR1 MDHEN and CDR2 SYDVKM. V lost 4 bases to trimming and J lost 4 bases; unmatched junction nucleotides: 1.

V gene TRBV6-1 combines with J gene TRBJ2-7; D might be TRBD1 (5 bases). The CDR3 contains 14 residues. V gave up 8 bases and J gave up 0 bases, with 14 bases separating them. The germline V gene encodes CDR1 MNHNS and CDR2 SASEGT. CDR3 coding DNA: TGTGCCAGCGCACAGGACCCAACCTCCTACGAGCAGTACTTC. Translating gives CASAQDPTSYEQYF.

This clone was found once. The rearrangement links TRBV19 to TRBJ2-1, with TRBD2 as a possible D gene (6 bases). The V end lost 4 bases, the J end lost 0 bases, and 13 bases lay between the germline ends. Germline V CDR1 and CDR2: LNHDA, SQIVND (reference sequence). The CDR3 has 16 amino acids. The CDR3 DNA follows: TGTGCCAGTAGTACCCTGACTAGTGCCTCCTACAATGAGCAGTTCTTC. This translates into CASSTLTSASYNEQFF.

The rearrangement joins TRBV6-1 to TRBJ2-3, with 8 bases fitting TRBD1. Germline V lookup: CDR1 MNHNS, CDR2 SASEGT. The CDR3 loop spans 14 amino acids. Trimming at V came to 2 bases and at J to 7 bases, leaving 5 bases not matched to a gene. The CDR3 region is CASSENGQGNTQYF. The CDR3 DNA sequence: TGTGCCAGCAGTGAAAACGGACAGGGAAATACGCAGTATTTT.

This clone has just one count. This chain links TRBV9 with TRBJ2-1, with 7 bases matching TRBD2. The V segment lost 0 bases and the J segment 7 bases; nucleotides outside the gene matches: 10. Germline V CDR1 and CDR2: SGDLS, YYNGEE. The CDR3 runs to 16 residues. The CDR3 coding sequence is TGTGCCAGCAGCGTAGGGGTCGGGAGGACGGGGAATGAGCAGTTCTTC. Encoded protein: CASSVGVGRTGNEQFF.

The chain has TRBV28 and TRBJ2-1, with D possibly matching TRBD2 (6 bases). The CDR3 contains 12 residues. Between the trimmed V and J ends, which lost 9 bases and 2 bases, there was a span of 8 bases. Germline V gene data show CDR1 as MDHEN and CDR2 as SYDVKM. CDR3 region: CASGGAYNEQFF. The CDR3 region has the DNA TGTGCCAGTGGCGGGGCCTACAATGAGCAGTTCTTC.

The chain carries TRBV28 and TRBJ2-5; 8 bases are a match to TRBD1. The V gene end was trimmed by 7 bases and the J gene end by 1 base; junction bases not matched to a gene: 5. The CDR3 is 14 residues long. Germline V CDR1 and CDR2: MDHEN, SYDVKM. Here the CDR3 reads CASIGTGLQETQYF. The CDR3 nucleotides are TGTGCCAGCATTGGGACAGGACTCCAAGAGACCCAGTACTTC.

The CDR3 reads CASSSPGQGLTHGYTF. Here the CDR3 DNA reads TGTGCCAGCAGTTCGCCGGGACAGGGTCTTACTCATGGCTACACCTTC. This rearrangement joins TRBV28 to TRBJ1-2; 9 nucleotides align to TRBD1. Looked up from germline, CDR1 is MDHEN and CDR2 is SYDVKM. Trimming cost V 4 bases and J 6 bases; bases outside gene matches: 12. The CDR3 is made up of 16 amino acids.

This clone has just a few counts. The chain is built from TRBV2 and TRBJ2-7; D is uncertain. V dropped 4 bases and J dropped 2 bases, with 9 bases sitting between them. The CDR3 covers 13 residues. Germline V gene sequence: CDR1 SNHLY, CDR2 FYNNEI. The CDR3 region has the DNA TGTGCCAGCAGTGGGGGTCTACCCTACGAGCAGTACTTC. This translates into CASSGGLPYEQYF. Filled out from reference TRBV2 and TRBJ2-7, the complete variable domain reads EPEVTQTPSHQVTQMGQEVILRCVPISNHLYFYWYRQILGQKVEFLVSFYNNEISEKSEIFDDQFSVERPDGSNFTLKIRSTKLEDSAMYFCASSGGLPYEQYFGPGTRLTVT.

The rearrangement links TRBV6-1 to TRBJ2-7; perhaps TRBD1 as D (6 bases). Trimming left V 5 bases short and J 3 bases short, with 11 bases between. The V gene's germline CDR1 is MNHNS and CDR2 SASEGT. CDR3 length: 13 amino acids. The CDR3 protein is CASSLGHSYEQYF. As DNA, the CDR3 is TGTGCCAGCAGTTTGGGACACAGCTACGAGCAGTACTTC.

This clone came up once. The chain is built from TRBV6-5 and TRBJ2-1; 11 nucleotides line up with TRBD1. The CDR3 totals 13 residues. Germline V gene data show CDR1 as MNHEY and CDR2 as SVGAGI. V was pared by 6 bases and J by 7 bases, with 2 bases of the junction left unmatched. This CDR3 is CASSRDRGNEQFF. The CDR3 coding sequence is TGTGCCAGCAGCCGGGACAGGGGGAATGAGCAGTTCTTC.

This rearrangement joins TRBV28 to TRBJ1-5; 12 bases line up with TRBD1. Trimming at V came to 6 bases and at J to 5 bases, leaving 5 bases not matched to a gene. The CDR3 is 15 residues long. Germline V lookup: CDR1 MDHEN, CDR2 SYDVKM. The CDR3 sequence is CASSLGQGAYQPQHF. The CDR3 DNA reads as TGTGCCAGCAGCCTGGGACAGGGGGCGTATCAGCCCCAGCATTTT.

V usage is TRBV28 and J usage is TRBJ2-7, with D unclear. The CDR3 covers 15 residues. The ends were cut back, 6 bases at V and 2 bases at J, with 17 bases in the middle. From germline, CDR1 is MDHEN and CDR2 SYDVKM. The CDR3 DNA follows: TGTGCCAGCAGCCCCCCCCTGACATCAGCCTACGAGCAGTACTTC. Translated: CASSPPLTSAYEQYF.

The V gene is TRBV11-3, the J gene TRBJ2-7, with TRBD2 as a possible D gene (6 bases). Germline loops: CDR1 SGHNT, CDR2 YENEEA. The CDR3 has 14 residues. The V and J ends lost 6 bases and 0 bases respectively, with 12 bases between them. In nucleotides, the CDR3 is TGTGCCAGCAGTGAAACTAGCCACTCCTACGAGCAGTACTTC. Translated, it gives CASSETSHSYEQYF.

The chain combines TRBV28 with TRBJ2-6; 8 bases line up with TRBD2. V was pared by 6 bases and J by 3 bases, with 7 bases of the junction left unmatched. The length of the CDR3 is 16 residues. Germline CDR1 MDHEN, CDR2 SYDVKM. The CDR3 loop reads CASSPPGGLGANVLTF. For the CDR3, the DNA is TGTGCCAGCAGCCCCCCGGGGGGGCTTGGGGCCAACGTCCTGACTTTC.

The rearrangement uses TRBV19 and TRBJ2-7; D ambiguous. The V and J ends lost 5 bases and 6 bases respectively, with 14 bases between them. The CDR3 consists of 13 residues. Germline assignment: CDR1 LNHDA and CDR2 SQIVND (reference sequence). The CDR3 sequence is CASSAGPTREQYF. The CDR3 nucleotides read TGTGCCAGTAGTGCCGGACCCACCCGCGAGCAGTACTTC.

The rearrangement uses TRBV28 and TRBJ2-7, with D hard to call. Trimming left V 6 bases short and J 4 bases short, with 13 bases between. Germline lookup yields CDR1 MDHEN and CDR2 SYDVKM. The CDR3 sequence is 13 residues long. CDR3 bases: TGTGCCAGCAGCTCACCATCAGCTTACGAGCAGTACTTC. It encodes CASSSPSAYEQYF.

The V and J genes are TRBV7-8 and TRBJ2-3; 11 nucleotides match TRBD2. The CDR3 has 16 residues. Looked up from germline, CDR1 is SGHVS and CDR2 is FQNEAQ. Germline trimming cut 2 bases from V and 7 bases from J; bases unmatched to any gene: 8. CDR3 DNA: TGTGCCAGCAGCTTATCTGCGCTAGCGGGAGGAAATACGCAGTATTTT. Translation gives CASSLSALAGGNTQYF.

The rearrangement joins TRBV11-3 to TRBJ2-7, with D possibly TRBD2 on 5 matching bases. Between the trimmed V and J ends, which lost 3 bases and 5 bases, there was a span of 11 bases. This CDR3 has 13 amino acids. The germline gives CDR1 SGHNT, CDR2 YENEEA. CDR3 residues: CASSLTQRDEQYF. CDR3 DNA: TGTGCCAGCAGCTTGACGCAGAGGGACGAGCAGTACTTC.

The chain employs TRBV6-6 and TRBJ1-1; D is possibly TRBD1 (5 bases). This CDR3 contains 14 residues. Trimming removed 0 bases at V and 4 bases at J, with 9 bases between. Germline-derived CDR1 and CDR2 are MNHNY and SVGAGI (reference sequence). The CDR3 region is CASSYSGGVTEAFF. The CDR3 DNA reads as TGTGCCAGCAGTTACTCGGGAGGGGTCACTGAAGCTTTCTTT.

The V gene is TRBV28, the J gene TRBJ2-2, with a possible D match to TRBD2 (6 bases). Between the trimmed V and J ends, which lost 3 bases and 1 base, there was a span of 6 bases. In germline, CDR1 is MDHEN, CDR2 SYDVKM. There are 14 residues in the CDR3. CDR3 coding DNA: TGTGCCAGCAGTTTCGGGGGGAACACCGGGGAGCTGTTTTTT. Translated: CASSFGGNTGELFF.

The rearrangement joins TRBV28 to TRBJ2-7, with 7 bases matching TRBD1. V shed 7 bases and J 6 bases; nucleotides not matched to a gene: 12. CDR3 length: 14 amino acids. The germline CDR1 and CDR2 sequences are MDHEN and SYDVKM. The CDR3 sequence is CASKTLRGLGEQYF. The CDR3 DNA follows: TGTGCCAGCAAAACCCTTAGGGGGCTTGGCGAGCAGTACTTC.

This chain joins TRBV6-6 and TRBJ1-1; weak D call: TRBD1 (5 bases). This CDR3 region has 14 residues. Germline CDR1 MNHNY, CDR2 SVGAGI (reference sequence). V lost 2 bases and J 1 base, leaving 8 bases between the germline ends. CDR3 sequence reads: CASSYEGRNTEAFF. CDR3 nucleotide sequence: TGTGCCAGCAGTTACGAGGGGCGGAACACTGAAGCTTTCTTT.

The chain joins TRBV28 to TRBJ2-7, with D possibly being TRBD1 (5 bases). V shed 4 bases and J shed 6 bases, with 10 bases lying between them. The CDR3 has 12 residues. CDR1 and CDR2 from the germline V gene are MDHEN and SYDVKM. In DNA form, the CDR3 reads TGTGCCAGCAGTTCAGGGTTCGGCGAGCAGTACTTC. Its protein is CASSSGFGEQYF.

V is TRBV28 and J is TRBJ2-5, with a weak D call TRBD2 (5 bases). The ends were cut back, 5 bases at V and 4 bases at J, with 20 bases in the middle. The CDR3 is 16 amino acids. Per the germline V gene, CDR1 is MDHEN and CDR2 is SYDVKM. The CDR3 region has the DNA TGTGCCAGCAGTGAAACCCGGGGTCCTAGCCGAGAGACCCAGTACTTC. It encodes CASSETRGPSRETQYF.

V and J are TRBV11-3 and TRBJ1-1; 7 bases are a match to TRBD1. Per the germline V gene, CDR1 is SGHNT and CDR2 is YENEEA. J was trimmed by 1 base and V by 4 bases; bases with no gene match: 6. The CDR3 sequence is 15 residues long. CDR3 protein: CASSSWGQTNTEAFF. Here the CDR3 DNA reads TGTGCCAGCAGCTCCTGGGGACAGACGAACACTGAAGCTTTCTTT.

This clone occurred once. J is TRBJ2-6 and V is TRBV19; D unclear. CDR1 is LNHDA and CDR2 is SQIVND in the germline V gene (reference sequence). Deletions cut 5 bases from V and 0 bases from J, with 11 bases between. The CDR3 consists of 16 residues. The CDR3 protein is CASSDLRLSGANVLTF. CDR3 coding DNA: TGTGCCAGTAGTGACCTGCGCCTCTCTGGGGCCAACGTCCTGACTTTC.

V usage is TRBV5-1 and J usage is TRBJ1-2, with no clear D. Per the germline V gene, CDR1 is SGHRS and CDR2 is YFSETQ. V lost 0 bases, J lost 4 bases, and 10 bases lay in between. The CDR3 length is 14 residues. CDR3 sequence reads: CASSLDIQGYGYTF. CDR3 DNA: TGCGCCAGCAGCTTGGACATTCAAGGCTATGGCTACACCTTC. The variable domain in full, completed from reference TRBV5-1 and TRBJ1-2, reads KAGVTQTPRYLIKTRGQQVTLSCSPISGHRSVSWYQQTPGQGLQFLFEYFSETQRNKGNFPGRFSGRQFSNSRSEMNVSTLELGDSALYLCASSLDIQGYGYTFGSGTRLTVV.

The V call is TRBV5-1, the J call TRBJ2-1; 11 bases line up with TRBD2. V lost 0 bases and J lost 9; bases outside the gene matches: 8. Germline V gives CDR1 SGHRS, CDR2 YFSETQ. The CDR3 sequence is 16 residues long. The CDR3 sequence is CASSLAGTSGVGEQFF. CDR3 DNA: TGCGCCAGCAGCTTGGCCGGGACTAGCGGTGTGGGTGAGCAGTTCTTC.

The CDR3, as DNA: TGTGCCAGCGAGGGACCCCACACAGATACGCAGTATTTT. It translates to CASEGPHTDTQYF. This sequence joins TRBV28 and TRBJ2-3, with D perhaps matching TRBD1 or TRBD2 (5 bases each). Trimming took 8 bases from V and 2 from J, leaving 11 bases between them. This CDR3 region has 13 residues. Germline V lookup: CDR1 MDHEN, CDR2 SYDVKM.